Following are 8 T cell receptor beta chains from one sample sequenced in a study of human T cells and chemical hapten exposure. Sample time point: patch test 1, 2 weeks after DPC sensitization. Treatment defined: therapeutic diphenylcyclopropenone sensitization with weekly scalp DPC. From the RACE reads, TCRdb called clonotypes with MiXCR, one entry per CDR3 protein. The top ten hold approximately 2.5% of the sample, which has approximately 400,000 distinct CDR3 sequences, more than 4.5% seen once. Sample: whole blood, taken in connection with sensitization to the hapten diphenylcyclopropenone (DPC). These receptors all come from a woman aged 50 to 60 with alopecia areata. Some clones in this sample may be carry-over from other donors' samples.

This clonotype was counted many times. This sequence joins TRBV9 and TRBJ2-3; possible D gene TRBD2, 6 bases. The CDR3 is 15 residues long. Germline V CDR1 and CDR2: SGDLS, YYNGEE. Trimming took 2 bases from V and 3 from J, leaving 13 bases between them. As DNA, the CDR3 is TGTGCCAGCAGCGTGGCAGGGAGGTGGACAGATACGCAGTATTTT. Translated: CASSVAGRWTDTQYF. Full variable domain (rest looked up from reference TRBV9 and TRBJ2-3): DSGVTQTPKHLITATGQRVTLRCSPRSGDLSVYWYQQSLDQGLQFLIQYYNGEERAKGNILERFSAQQFPDLHSELNLSSLELGDSALYFCASSVAGRWTDTQYFGPGTRLTVL.

This clonotype was seen ten or more times. This chain uses TRBV10-3 with TRBJ2-7, with 7 nucleotides matching TRBD1. There are 15 residues in the CDR3. Germline loops: CDR1 ENHRY, CDR2 SYGVKD. Trimming removed 4 bases from V and 2 bases from J; junction bases left unmatched: 8. The CDR3 region is CAISAPQGQPYEQYF. The CDR3 nucleotides read TGTGCCATCAGTGCCCCACAGGGGCAACCCTACGAGCAGTACTTC.

This clonotype has ten or more counts. This rearrangement joins TRBV20-1 to TRBJ2-3; TRBD1 matches 7 bases. Germline CDR1 is DFQATT and CDR2 is SNEGSKA (reference sequence). This CDR3 comprises 12 residues. Germline trimming cut 6 bases from V and 3 bases from J; bases unmatched to any gene: 3. This CDR3 is CSAEQGTDTQYF. In DNA form, the CDR3 reads TGCAGTGCCGAACAGGGGACAGATACGCAGTATTTT.

This clonotype was seen at least ten times. The V call is TRBV12-3 or TRBV12-4, the J call TRBJ2-3, with TRBD2 matching 7 bases. CDR3 size: 13 residues. With 3 bases clipped from V and 4 bases from J, the junction kept 1 base outside the gene matches. In DNA form, the CDR3 reads TGTGCCAGCAGTTTTAGCGGGCCAGATACGCAGTATTTT. Translating it yields CASSFSGPDTQYF.

Many counts were recorded for this clonotype. The chain couples TRBV13 to TRBJ1-1; D is ambiguous. The germline gives CDR1 PRHDT, CDR2 FYEKMQ (reference sequence). The CDR3 spans 13 residues. Trimming removed 5 bases at V and 1 base at J, with 8 bases between. CDR3 coding DNA: TGTGCCAGCAGCGAACAAAGGAACACTGAAGCTTTCTTT. Its protein is CASSEQRNTEAFF.

This clonotype showed up many times. The V call is TRBV9, the J call TRBJ1-1; 7 bases align to TRBD1. The ends lost 2 bases at V and 7 bases at J; junction bases unmatched: 2. The germline gives CDR1 SGDLS, CDR2 YYNGEE. CDR3 length: 12 residues. CDR3 in amino acids: CASSVQGDEAFF. DNA of the CDR3: TGTGCCAGCAGCGTTCAGGGGGATGAAGCTTTCTTT. Full variable domain (rest looked up from reference TRBV9 and TRBJ1-1): DSGVTQTPKHLITATGQRVTLRCSPRSGDLSVYWYQQSLDQGLQFLIQYYNGEERAKGNILERFSAQQFPDLHSELNLSSLELGDSALYFCASSVQGDEAFFGQGTRLTVV.

This clonotype was observed at least ten times. This chain connects TRBV6-5 to TRBJ2-2; D perhaps matches TRBD2 (5 bases). Germline V lookup: CDR1 MNHEY, CDR2 SVGAGI. The CDR3 spans 14 residues. V was cut by 2 bases and J by 5 bases, with 9 bases left in between. The CDR3, as DNA: TGTGCCAGCAGTTACAGCCGAGGGACCGGGGAGCTGTTTTTT. Protein sequence: CASSYSRGTGELFF.

This clonotype was seen many times. The chain couples TRBV7-6 to TRBJ2-7; 8 nucleotides line up with TRBD2. V dropped 0 bases and J dropped 1; count of bases not matched to a gene: 2. This CDR3 is built from 15 residues. Germline-derived CDR1 and CDR2 are SGHVS and FNYEAQ. CDR3 nucleotides: TGTGCCAGCAGCTTAGCTCGCGGGAGGTCCTACGAGCAGTACTTC. It codes for CASSLARGRSYEQYF.